These 22 T cell receptor beta chains were all obtained from the same sample, sequenced in a study of T cell responses to AZD1222 COVID-19 vaccine. Data came from immunoSEQ multiplex PCR; TCRdb stores just in-frame clones and leaves some out. The sample gives approximately 150,000 clones, roughly 90% of which show up once; about 3% is in the top ten. The specimen was peripheral blood, collected on day 0 of AZD1222 vaccination. These receptors were obtained from an adult in good health.

CDR3 amino acids: CASSLSGYADTQYF. Here the CDR3 DNA reads TGTGCCAGCAGCCTTAGCGGGTACGCAGATACGCAGTATTTT. This rearrangement joins TRBV7-2 to TRBJ2-3; 7 bases are shared with TRBD2. Germline values: CDR1 SGHTA, CDR2 FQGNSA. The CDR3 is 14 residues long. V was clipped by 5 bases and J by 4 bases; unmatched bases: 6.

The chain uses TRBV28 and TRBJ1-1; no clear D gene. CDR3 length: 14 amino acids. Trimming removed 3 bases at V and 0 bases at J, with 8 bases between. Germline CDR1 and CDR2: MDHEN and SYDVKM. The CDR3 coding sequence is TGTGCCAGCAGTTTTGGGGTCATGAACACTGAAGCTTTCTTT. The encoded protein is CASSFGVMNTEAFF. Full variable domain (remainder filled in from reference TRBV28 and TRBJ1-1): DVKVTQSSRYLVKRTGEKVFLECVQDMDHENMFWYRQDPGLGLRLIYFSYDVKMKEKGDIPEGYSVSREKKERFSLILESASTNQTSMYLCASSFGVMNTEAFFGQGTRLTVV.

CDR3 sequence: CASSLRTENTEAFF. For the CDR3, the DNA is TGTGCCAGCAGCCTACGAACAGAGAACACTGAAGCTTTCTTT. The rearrangement uses TRBV7-8 and TRBJ1-1; D remains unclear. Germline V CDR1 and CDR2: SGHVS, FQNEAQ. Deletions cut 5 bases from V and 1 base from J, with 11 bases between. The CDR3 is 14 amino acids.

The rearrangement joins TRBV15 to TRBJ1-4; 7 bases agree with TRBD1. Germline loops: CDR1 LNHNV, CDR2 YYDKDF (reference sequence). Unmatched junction bases numbered 13, after V lost 8 bases and J lost 4 bases. The CDR3 consists of 16 residues. The CDR3 region has the DNA TGTGCCACCGCAGGACAGGCCCTGGCTATTAATGAAAAACTGTTTTTT. Its translation is CATAGQALAINEKLFF.

The rearrangement joins TRBV18 to TRBJ2-3; D gene unclear. Trimming shortened V by 8 bases and J by 1 base, and 10 bases separated the two germline ends. Germline CDR1 is KGHSH and CDR2 is LQKENI. The length of the CDR3 is 13 residues. CDR3 in amino acids: CASTRTRTDTQYF. The CDR3 DNA is TGTGCCAGCACCCGGACCCGCACAGATACGCAGTATTTT.

The chain couples TRBV5-1 to TRBJ1-2; D may be TRBD1 (6 bases). CDR1 and CDR2 from the germline V gene are SGHRS and YFSETQ. Trimming cost V 4 bases and J 2 bases, with 21 bases left between them. The CDR3 runs 17 residues. The CDR3 spells CASSPGPGAGWNYGYTF. The CDR3 DNA reads TGCGCCAGCAGCCCCGGGCCAGGGGCCGGCTGGAACTATGGCTACACCTTC.

The DNA of the CDR3 is TGTGCTGCGGGACACCTCTACGAGCAGTACTTC. Its protein is CAAGHLYEQYF. J is TRBJ2-7 and V is TRBV28; either TRBD1 or TRBD2 may supply D (6 bases each). Germline-derived CDR1 and CDR2 are MDHEN and SYDVKM. This CDR3 region has 11 residues.

The genes are TRBV18 and TRBJ1-2; D not resolved. This CDR3 comprises 15 residues. Per germline, CDR1 KGHSH and CDR2 LQKENI. The V gene lost 2 bases and the J gene lost 3 bases, with 13 bases spanning the gap. CDR3 bases: TGTGCCAGCTCACCAACCCAAGGACGGTACTATGGCTACACCTTC. Its translation is CASSPTQGRYYGYTF. Looking up the rest from reference TRBV18 and TRBJ1-2 gives the full variable domain: NAGVMQNPRHLVRRRGQEARLRCSPMKGHSHVYWYRQLPEEGLKFMVYLQKENIIDESGMPKERFSAEFPKEGPSILRIQQVVRGDSAAYFCASSPTQGRYYGYTFGSGTRLTVV.

V gene TRBV4-1 combines with J gene TRBJ2-5; D possibly corresponds to TRBD1 (6 bases). Germline V lookup: CDR1 MGHRA, CDR2 YSYEKL. This CDR3 is built from 12 residues. With 4 bases removed from V and 4 bases from J, the gap between germline ends came to 7 bases. CDR3: CASSPRGETQYF. Written as DNA, the CDR3 is TGCGCCAGCAGCCCCAGGGGAGAGACCCAGTACTTC.

Only a few counts were recorded for this clone. The chain couples TRBV27 to TRBJ1-1, with D tentatively TRBD1 (5 bases). Per the germline V gene, CDR1 is MNHEY and CDR2 is SMNVEV (reference sequence). The CDR3 is 16 residues long. The V end was cut by 8 bases, the J end by 6 bases, with 25 bases between. CDR3 amino acids: CASLPSRGSWISEAFF. The CDR3, as DNA: TGTGCCAGCCTTCCCAGTCGGGGCTCTTGGATCTCTGAAGCTTTCTTT.

This clone was counted once. CDR3 amino acids: CASSPAARVLSGNTIYF. The CDR3 nucleotides read TGTGCCAGCAGCCCTGCTGCCAGGGTCTTATCTGGAAACACCATATATTTT. The chain recombines TRBV3-1 (or the pseudogene TRBV3-2) with TRBJ1-3, with a weak D call TRBD1 (5 bases). The length of the CDR3 is 17 residues. Germline-derived CDR1 and CDR2 are LGHDT and YNNKEL (reference sequence). V shed 4 bases and J shed 1 base, with 17 bases lying between them.

CDR3 in amino acids: CASTRGKTEAFF. Here the CDR3 DNA reads TGTGCCAGCACCCGGGGAAAAACTGAAGCTTTCTTT. The V and J genes are TRBV2 and TRBJ1-1; unclear D gene. The V end was cut by 7 bases, the J end by 5 bases, with 11 bases between. This CDR3 contains 12 residues. The germline gives CDR1 SNHLY, CDR2 FYNNEI.

This chain links TRBV6-2 or TRBV6-3 with TRBJ2-7, with unresolved D. V was pared by 6 bases and J by 3 bases, with 6 bases between. The V gene's germline CDR1 is MNHEY and CDR2 SVGEGT. This CDR3 has 11 amino acids. The CDR3 DNA follows: TGTGCCAGCAGCCCATACTACGAGCAGTACTTC. This encodes CASSPYYEQYF.

V usage is TRBV5-1 and J usage is TRBJ2-2; TRBD2 might be the D (5 bases). Germline CDR1 and CDR2: SGHRS and YFSETQ. V was pared by 1 base and J by 5 bases, with 6 bases between. The CDR3 covers 13 residues. The CDR3 is CASSLPGTGELFF. The CDR3 bases are TGCGCCAGCAGCTTGCCGGGAACCGGGGAGCTGTTTTTT. The full variable domain, completed using reference TRBV5-1 and TRBJ2-2, is KAGVTQTPRYLIKTRGQQVTLSCSPISGHRSVSWYQQTPGQGLQFLFEYFSETQRNKGNFPGRFSGRQFSNSRSEMNVSTLELGDSALYLCASSLPGTGELFFGEGSRLTVL.

The sample holds one count of this clone. The chain is built from TRBV2 and TRBJ1-2, with 7 bases fitting TRBD1. The V segment lost 10 bases and the J segment 4 bases; nucleotides outside the gene matches: 12. Germline V gives CDR1 SNHLY, CDR2 FYNNEI. CDR3 length: 14 amino acids. The CDR3 loop reads CANSSMDRRYGYTF. For the CDR3, the DNA is TGTGCCAACAGCTCAATGGACAGGCGCTATGGCTACACCTTC.

This chain uses TRBV9 with TRBJ1-6; D call uncertain. CDR1 and CDR2 from the germline V gene are SGDLS and YYNGEE. CDR3 size: 12 residues. Deletions cut 3 bases from V and 8 bases from J, with 6 bases between. The CDR3 spells CASSGPYSPLHF. CDR3 in DNA: TGTGCCAGCAGCGGACCTTATTCACCCCTCCACTTT.

V is TRBV6-4 and J is TRBJ2-3, with a possible D match to TRBD2 (6 bases). Between the trimmed V and J ends, which lost 2 bases and 0 bases, there was a span of 12 bases. Germline CDR1 and CDR2: MRHNA and SNTAGT. CDR3 length: 16 residues. The CDR3 coding sequence is TGTGCCAGCAGTGACATCCCGGGGACTAGCACAGATACGCAGTATTTT. Translated, it gives CASSDIPGTSTDTQYF.

This clone was detected ten times or more. V is TRBV12-3 or TRBV12-4 and J is TRBJ1-3; tentative D call: TRBD1 (5 bases). With 3 bases removed from V and 4 bases from J, the gap between germline ends came to 7 bases. This CDR3 comprises 13 residues. The CDR3 protein is CASSFEGGNTIYF. For the CDR3, the DNA is TGTGCCAGCAGTTTTGAGGGGGGAAACACCATATATTTT.

This chain connects TRBV20-1 to TRBJ2-1, with D uncertain. The CDR3 loop spans 11 amino acids. Germline V gives CDR1 DFQATT, CDR2 SNEGSKA (reference sequence). Trimming left V 7 bases short and J 9 bases short, with 13 bases between. The CDR3 DNA reads TGCAGTGGAGTTTTGGCTCCTGAGCAGTTCTTC. Amino acid sequence: CSGVLAPEQFF.

The V and J genes are TRBV7-2 and TRBJ2-1; perhaps TRBD2 as D (5 bases). The CDR3 spans 14 residues. V was cut by 0 bases and J by 10 bases, with 13 bases left in between. Germline V gene sequence: CDR1 SGHTA, CDR2 FQGNSA. CDR3 nucleotide sequence: TGTGCCAGCAGCTTAGCTGCGGGCCTGAGGGAGCAGTTCTTC. Its protein product is CASSLAAGLREQFF.

J is TRBJ2-7 and V is TRBV29-1; 7 nucleotides match TRBD1. The V and J ends lost 6 bases and 0 bases, in that order; junction bases with no gene match: 2. CDR3 length: 12 residues. Germline V gene data show CDR1 as SQVTM and CDR2 as ANQGSEA. CDR3 sequence: CSVTGPSYEQYF. The CDR3 nucleotides are TGCAGCGTGACAGGGCCCTCCTACGAGCAGTACTTC.

The CDR3 sequence is CASSRGGGAWVAQYF. CDR3 DNA sequence: TGTGCCAGTAGTAGGGGAGGAGGAGCCTGGGTGGCCCAGTACTTC. The chain joins TRBV19 to TRBJ2-5; D is possibly TRBD2 (6 bases). The germline CDR1 and CDR2 sequences are LNHDA and SQIVND (reference sequence). V lost 4 bases and J lost 9, with 21 bases in between. This CDR3 has 15 residues.